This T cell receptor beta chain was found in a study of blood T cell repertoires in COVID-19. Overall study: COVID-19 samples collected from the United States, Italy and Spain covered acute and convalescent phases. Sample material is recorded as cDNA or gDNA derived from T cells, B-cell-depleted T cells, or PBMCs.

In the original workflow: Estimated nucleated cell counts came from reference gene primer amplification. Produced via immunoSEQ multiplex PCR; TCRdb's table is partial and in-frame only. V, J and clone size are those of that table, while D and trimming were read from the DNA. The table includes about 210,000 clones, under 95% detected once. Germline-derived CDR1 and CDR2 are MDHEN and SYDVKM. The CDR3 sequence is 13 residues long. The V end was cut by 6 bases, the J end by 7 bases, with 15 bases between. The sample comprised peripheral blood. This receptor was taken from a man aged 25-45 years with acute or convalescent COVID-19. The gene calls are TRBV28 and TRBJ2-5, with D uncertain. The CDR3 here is CASSIELPGTQYF. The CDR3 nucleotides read TGTGCCAGCAGCATTGAACTGCCCGGGACCCAGTACTTC.